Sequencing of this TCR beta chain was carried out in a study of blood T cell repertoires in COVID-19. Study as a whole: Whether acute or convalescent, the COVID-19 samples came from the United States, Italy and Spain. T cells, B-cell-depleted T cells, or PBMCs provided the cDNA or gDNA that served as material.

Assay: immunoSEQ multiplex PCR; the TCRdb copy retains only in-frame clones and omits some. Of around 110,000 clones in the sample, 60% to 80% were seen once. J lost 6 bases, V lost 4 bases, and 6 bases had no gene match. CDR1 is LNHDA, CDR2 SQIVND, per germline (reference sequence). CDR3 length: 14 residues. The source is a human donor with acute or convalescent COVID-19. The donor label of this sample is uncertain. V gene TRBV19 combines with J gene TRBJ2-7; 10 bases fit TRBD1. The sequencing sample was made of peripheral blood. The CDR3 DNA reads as TGTGCCAGTAGTAACCGGGACAGGGGTGGCGAGCAGTACTTC. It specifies CASSNRDRGGEQYF.